This T cell receptor beta chain was identified in a study of T cell responses to AZD1222 COVID-19 vaccine. General study findings and limits: Spike-specific TCR breadth and depth grew following two AZD1222 doses.

The sample holds one count of this clone. The antigen is not known. The length of the CDR3 is 13 residues. Between the trimmed V and J ends, which lost 6 bases and 3 bases, there was a span of 11 bases. CDR1 SEHNR and CDR2 FQNEAQ come from the germline V gene (reference sequence). TCRdb's copy holds only in-frame clones and misses some; the assay was immunoSEQ multiplex PCR. The sample records some 200,000 clones, about 92% being singletons. The sample consisted of peripheral blood, taken on day 0 of AZD1222 vaccination. The sequence came from an adult in good health. The J gene is TRBJ1-1, the V gene TRBV7-9; tentatively, D is TRBD1 (6 bases). As DNA, the CDR3 is TGTGCCAGCAGTTCGGACAGACACACTGAAGCTTTCTTT. It codes for CASSSDRHTEAFF.